Below are 15 T cell receptor beta chains sequenced from a single sample in a study of cytomegalovirus exposure and HLA in healthy donors. PCR involved 60 Vbeta and 13 Jbeta primers. The data were produced by immunoSEQ multiplex PCR, yet TCRdb's version contains in-frame clones alone and is incomplete. The sample carries around 71,000 clones, 63% recorded once. The sample comprised PBMCs. These receptors were collected from a man aged 25-45 years in good health and CMV-seropositive.

The rearrangement joins TRBV19 to TRBJ1-1, with TRBD1 as a possible D gene (6 bases). This CDR3 spans 16 amino acids. Germline V gene data show CDR1 as LNHDA and CDR2 as SQIVND (reference sequence). V was trimmed by 1 base and J by 4 bases, leaving 16 bases between them. CDR3 sequence reads: CASSIGGGRGGTEAFF. In nucleotides, the CDR3 is TGTGCCAGTAGTATAGGCGGGGGGCGAGGGGGCACTGAAGCTTTCTTT.

The chain carries TRBV7-9 and TRBJ2-1, with 7 bases identical to TRBD2. V lost 3 bases and J lost 2; bases outside the gene matches: 1. Germline assignment: CDR1 SEHNR and CDR2 FQNEAQ (reference sequence). CDR3 length equals 14 residues. CDR3 sequence: CASSLAGAYNEQFF. The CDR3 nucleotides are TGTGCCAGCAGCTTGGCGGGGGCCTACAATGAGCAGTTCTTC. Using reference TRBV7-9 and TRBJ2-1 for the parts outside the CDR3, the full variable domain is DTGVSQNPRHKITKRGQNVTFRCDPISEHNRLYWYRQTLGQGPEFLTYFQNEAQLEKSRLLSDRFSAERPKGSFSTLEIQRTEQGDSAMYLCASSLAGAYNEQFFGPGTRLTVL.

The genes are TRBV10-1 and TRBJ2-2; D is unclear. Germline V gives CDR1 WNHNN, CDR2 SYGVQD (reference sequence). Trimming left V 0 bases short and J 5 bases short, with 4 bases between. This CDR3 spans 13 amino acids. The chain's CDR3 is CASSESSTGELFF. DNA for the CDR3: TGCGCCAGCAGTGAGTCTTCTACCGGGGAGCTGTTTTTT.

This chain joins TRBV7-2 and TRBJ2-2, with a possible D match to TRBD2 (5 bases). The V gene's germline CDR1 is SGHTA and CDR2 FQGNSA. Trimming removed 5 bases from V and 5 bases from J, with 12 bases in between. The CDR3 contains 14 residues. The CDR3 nucleotides read TGTGCCAGCAGCCTACTAGACGAAACCGGGGAGCTGTTTTTT. Residues: CASSLLDETGELFF.

V gene TRBV2 combines with J gene TRBJ1-5, with 8 bases that match TRBD1. V trimming: 5 bases; J trimming: 1 base; junction bases outside the gene matches: 13. Germline assignment: CDR1 SNHLY and CDR2 FYNNEI. The CDR3 is made up of 18 amino acids. The CDR3, as DNA: TGTGCCAGCAGTATAAACCGACAGGGGACGGGCAGCAATCAGCCCCAGCATTTT. Translation gives CASSINRQGTGSNQPQHF. The whole variable domain, remainder taken from reference TRBV2 and TRBJ1-5, is EPEVTQTPSHQVTQMGQEVILRCVPISNHLYFYWYRQILGQKVEFLVSFYNNEISEKSEIFDDQFSVERPDGSNFTLKIRSTKLEDSAMYFCASSINRQGTGSNQPQHFGDGTRLSIL.

There are a few counts of this clone. The chain has TRBV6-5 and TRBJ1-2; no definite D call. The CDR3 spans 13 residues. V gave up 6 bases and J gave up 6 bases, with 14 bases separating them. CDR1 is MNHEY and CDR2 is SVGAGI in the germline V gene. CDR3 in amino acids: CASRLYRVDGYTF. The DNA of the CDR3 is TGTGCCAGCAGGCTCTACAGAGTGGATGGCTACACCTTC.

This clone is a singleton in its sample. This rearrangement joins TRBV7-3 to TRBJ2-5, with D possibly TRBD2 on 7 matching bases. V was trimmed by 5 bases and J by 2 bases, leaving 15 bases between them. This CDR3 region has 15 residues. Germline CDR1 SGHTA, CDR2 FQGTGA. CDR3 DNA: TGTGCCAGCAGCCCTCTTAAGGGGGGGCAAGAGACCCAGTACTTC. Translation gives CASSPLKGGQETQYF.

The rearrangement joins TRBV4-3 to TRBJ2-7, with D possibly matching TRBD2 (5 bases). V was pared by 3 bases and J by 2 bases, with 14 bases between. Per germline, CDR1 LGHNA and CDR2 YSLEER. The CDR3 contains 15 residues. This CDR3 is CASSQGILVPYEQYF. CDR3 DNA sequence: TGCGCCAGCAGCCAGGGAATACTAGTGCCCTACGAGCAGTACTTC.

The rearrangement joins TRBV5-4 to TRBJ2-6; TRBD1 might be the D (6 bases). V was cut by 4 bases and J by 0 bases, with 14 bases left in between. Germline V gene sequence: CDR1 SGHNT, CDR2 YYREEE (reference sequence). CDR3 size: 17 residues. The CDR3 loop reads CASSLTGSYSGANVLTF. As DNA, the CDR3 is TGTGCCAGCAGCCTGACAGGCTCATACTCTGGGGCCAACGTCCTGACTTTC.

This clone occurred a few times. This chain connects TRBV4-2 to TRBJ2-2; 7 nucleotides align to TRBD2. Germline CDR1 is LGHNA and CDR2 is YNFKEQ. J was trimmed by 4 bases and V by 0 bases; bases with no gene match: 8. CDR3 size: 17 residues. The CDR3 coding sequence is TGTGCCAGCAGCCAAGATGCGGGGGAGCAAGGCACCGGGGAGCTGTTTTTT. Protein sequence: CASSQDAGEQGTGELFF.

The V call is TRBV5-4, the J call TRBJ2-1; TRBD1 matches 11 bases. After removal of 2 bases from V and 7 bases from J, the junction contained 2 bases not matched to a gene. The CDR3 extends over 14 amino acids. Per germline, CDR1 SGHNT and CDR2 YYREEE (reference sequence). This chain's CDR3 is CASSLGQGANEQFF. CDR3 DNA: TGTGCCAGCAGCTTAGGACAGGGGGCGAATGAGCAGTTCTTC.

The rearrangement joins TRBV5-1 to TRBJ2-3; D is ambiguous. The germline V gene has CDR1 SGHRS and CDR2 YFSETQ. V was pared by 4 bases and J by 1 base, with 19 bases between. The CDR3 consists of 17 residues. CDR3 in DNA: TGCGCCAGCAGCCTAAACCCGTCGGTGACTCGCACAGATACGCAGTATTTT. It codes for CASSLNPSVTRTDTQYF.

This clone was found a few times. The genes are TRBV23-1 and TRBJ2-3, with 10 nucleotides matching TRBD1. TRBV23-1 is treated as an ORF (open reading frame) with a function not yet certain. Trimming took 2 bases from V and 6 from J; bases not matched to a gene: 5. This CDR3 region has 15 residues. The CDR3 spells CASSQGTGEMDTQYF. The CDR3 DNA sequence: TGCGCCAGCAGTCAAGGGACAGGGGAGATGGATACGCAGTATTTT.

V usage is TRBV5-1 and J usage is TRBJ2-1; 8 nucleotides match TRBD1. Germline loops: CDR1 SGHRS, CDR2 YFSETQ. There are 15 residues in the CDR3. V lost 2 bases and J lost 0; bases outside the gene matches: 1. The CDR3 bases are TGCGCCAGCAGCTTAACAGGGGGCTCCTACAATGAGCAGTTCTTC. It translates to CASSLTGGSYNEQFF.

About this clone itself: Here the CDR3 omits its conserved ending phenylalanine or tryptophan, so a read error is the likely source. CDR3 DNA sequence: TGTGCCAGCAGTTCGCAGGAACAGAACACTGAAGCTTTCTCT. Amino acid sequence: CASSSQEQNTEAFS. The rearrangement uses TRBV27 and TRBJ1-1; D unclear. In germline, CDR1 is MNHEY, CDR2 SMNVEV (reference sequence). The CDR3 sequence is 14 residues long. Trimming cost V 4 bases and J 1 base, with 10 bases left between them.